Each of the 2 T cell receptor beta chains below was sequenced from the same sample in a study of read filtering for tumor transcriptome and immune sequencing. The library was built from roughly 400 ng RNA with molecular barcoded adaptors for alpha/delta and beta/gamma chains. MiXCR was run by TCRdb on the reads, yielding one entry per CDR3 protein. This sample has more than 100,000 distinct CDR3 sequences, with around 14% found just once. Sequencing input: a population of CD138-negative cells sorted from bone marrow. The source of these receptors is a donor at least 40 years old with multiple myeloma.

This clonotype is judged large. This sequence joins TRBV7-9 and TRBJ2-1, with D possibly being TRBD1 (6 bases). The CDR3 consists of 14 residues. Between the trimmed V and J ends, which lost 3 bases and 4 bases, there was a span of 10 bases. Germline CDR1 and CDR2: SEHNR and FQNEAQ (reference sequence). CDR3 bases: TGTGCCAGCAGCTTCGGGACAAATTACAATGAGCAGTTCTTC. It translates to CASSFGTNYNEQFF.

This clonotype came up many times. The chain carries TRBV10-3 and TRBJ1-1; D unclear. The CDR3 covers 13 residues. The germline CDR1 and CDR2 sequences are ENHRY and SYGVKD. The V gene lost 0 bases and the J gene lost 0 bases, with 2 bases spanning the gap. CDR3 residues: CAISESVNTEAFF. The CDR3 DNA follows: TGTGCCATCAGTGAGTCGGTGAACACTGAAGCTTTCTTT.